A single T cell receptor (beta chain) is shown here with its context. Profiled with immunoSEQ multiplex PCR; TCRdb holds only in-frame clones, not every one. Of tens of thousands of clones listed, just over 85% are singletons. V shed 6 bases and J shed 1 base, with 13 bases lying between them. Germline CDR1 is LNHDA and CDR2 is SQIVND (reference sequence). CDR3 size: 14 residues. The data stem from a study of blood T cell repertoires in COVID-19. The TCR was taken from a woman older than 75 with acute or convalescent COVID-19. Sequences were obtained from peripheral blood. The rearrangement joins TRBV19 to TRBJ2-7; D perhaps matches TRBD1 (6 bases). The CDR3 DNA reads as TGTGCCAGTAGAAAGGGGGTAGGGTCCTACGAGCAGTACTTC. Translated, it gives CASRKGVGSYEQYF. The whole variable domain, remainder taken from reference TRBV19 and TRBJ2-7, is DGGITQSPKYLFRKEGQNVTLSCEQNLNHDAMYWYRQDPGQGLRLIYYSQIVNDFQKGDIAEGYSVSREKKESFPLTVTSAQKNPTAFYLCASRKGVGSYEQYFGPGTRLTVT.